The sequence of this TCR beta chain was determined in a study of blood T cell repertoires in COVID-19. Study overall: Sites in the United States, Italy and Spain provided acute and convalescent COVID-19 samples. In each case, the material was cDNA or gDNA derived from T cells, B-cell-depleted T cells, or PBMCs.

The CDR3 is 14 amino acids. Germline CDR1 reads SQVTM; CDR2 reads ANQGSEA. V was clipped by 2 bases and J by 10 bases; unmatched bases: 11. In the original analysis: Counts of nucleated cells, estimated from reference gene primer amplification, were obtained. Here immunoSEQ multiplex PCR was the method, and the copy in TCRdb shows in-frame clones only, minus some. V and J calls and clone size follow that table, whereas D and trimming were derived from the DNA. This table holds about 190,000 clones, 70% to 90% found once. The chain links TRBV29-1 to TRBJ2-1; 7 bases are shared with TRBD1. Sequencing was performed on peripheral blood. This TCR was recovered from a human donor in a cohort sampled during active COVID-19. The CDR3 reads CSVETPRGFGEQFF. DNA for the CDR3: TGCAGCGTTGAAACCCCCAGGGGGTTTGGGGAGCAGTTCTTC.